The 10 T cell receptor beta chains below were found in one sample sequenced in a study of CD8 T cells in ankylosing spondylitis. For these receptors, no antigen is known. Each CDR3 protein is one row after TCRdb ran MiXCR on the 5' RACE reads. Of about 460,000 distinct CDR3 sequences detected, approximately 5% appear once; the ten largest clones hold roughly 3.5%. General study points: One TCR beta motif, made up of about 8 highly homologous variants, appeared characteristic of ankylosing spondylitis blood.

Sequencing used blood, either unsorted or a sorted T cell fraction (not recorded which). The receptor source for this set is a male donor with ankylosing spondylitis.

The table lists this clonotype with many counts. The CDR3 bases are TGTGCCACCAGTGATGAAACCGGGACAGGGTCCGGGGAGCTGTTTTTT. Translation gives CATSDETGTGSGELFF. The chain has TRBV24-1 and TRBJ2-2; 9 nucleotides agree with TRBD1. Trimming cost V 3 bases and J 6 bases; bases outside gene matches: 7. The CDR3 is made up of 16 amino acids. From germline, CDR1 is KGHDR and CDR2 SFDVKD.

This clonotype was recorded many times. The chain is built from TRBV20-1 and TRBJ2-1; 10 bases are a match to TRBD1. J lost 4 bases, V lost 7 bases, and 4 bases had no gene match. Per germline, CDR1 DFQATT and CDR2 SNEGSKA (reference sequence). The CDR3 has 13 residues. CDR3 in amino acids: CSGRDRGYNEQFF. CDR3 coding DNA: TGCAGTGGGAGGGACAGGGGTTACAATGAGCAGTTCTTC.

This clonotype was counted many times. This rearrangement joins TRBV20-1 to TRBJ1-5; D gene ambiguous. This CDR3 contains 15 residues. The germline V gene has CDR1 DFQATT and CDR2 SNEGSKA (reference sequence). The germline V and J ends were trimmed by 1 base and 2 bases, with 12 bases remaining between them. In nucleotides, the CDR3 is TGCAGTGCTAGAGGGCCGCGATGGGGCAATCAGCCCCAGCATTTT. Its protein is CSARGPRWGNQPQHF.

The genes are TRBV20-1 and TRBJ2-7; D is undetermined. V dropped 3 bases and J dropped 2 bases, with 11 bases sitting between them. The CDR3 is made up of 13 amino acids. In germline, CDR1 is DFQATT, CDR2 SNEGSKA (reference sequence). The CDR3 nucleotides read TGCAGTGCTAGTTTAGGCGGAACCTACGAGCAGTACTTC. Protein product: CSASLGGTYEQYF.

This clonotype was recorded many times. The rearrangement uses TRBV6-6 and TRBJ2-1, with unresolved D. Per the germline V gene, CDR1 is MNHNY and CDR2 is SVGAGI (reference sequence). The CDR3 loop spans 10 amino acids. The ends were cut back, 2 bases at V and 7 bases at J, with 0 bases in the middle. The CDR3 loop is CASSYNEQFF. In nucleotides, the CDR3 is TGTGCCAGCAGTTACAATGAGCAGTTCTTC.

This clonotype was counted between two and nine times. V is TRBV12-3 or TRBV12-4 and J is TRBJ1-6, with 7 bases aligning to TRBD1. This CDR3 is 13 amino acids long. Germline trimming cut 6 bases from V and 10 bases from J; bases unmatched to any gene: 6. This CDR3 is CASRPTGTSPLHF. CDR3 sequence (DNA): TGTGCCAGCAGGCCGACAGGGACGTCACCCCTCCACTTT.

Only a few counts were recorded for this clonotype. The V call is TRBV20-1, the J call TRBJ2-7; D gene ambiguous. V lost 0 bases to trimming and J lost 4 bases, with 4 bases between them. From germline, CDR1 is DFQATT and CDR2 SNEGSKA (reference sequence). The CDR3 extends over 11 amino acids. CDR3 in amino acids: CSARDGYEQYF. The CDR3 nucleotides read TGCAGTGCTAGAGATGGGTACGAGCAGTACTTC.

In its sample, this clonotype was seen many times. J is TRBJ2-7 and V is TRBV10-3; D uncertain. V lost 2 bases to trimming and J lost 1 base, with 12 bases between them. Germline V gene sequence: CDR1 ENHRY, CDR2 SYGVKD. The CDR3 covers 15 residues. CDR3 loop: CAISEPPERSYEQYF. CDR3 in DNA: TGTGCCATCAGTGAGCCGCCAGAGAGATCCTACGAGCAGTACTTC.

Many counts were recorded for this clonotype. The rearrangement links TRBV4-3 to TRBJ1-5; D remains ambiguous. The CDR3 extends over 15 amino acids. Germline V gene lookup returns CDR1 LGHNA and CDR2 YSLEER. V lost 1 base to trimming and J lost 0 bases, with 7 bases between them. The CDR3 region is CASSQGAHSNQPQHF. CDR3 sequence (DNA): TGCGCCAGCAGCCAAGGGGCGCATAGCAATCAGCCCCAGCATTTT.

This clonotype was observed many times. The V and J genes are TRBV29-1 and TRBJ1-4, with D perhaps TRBD1 (6 bases). The CDR3 is 13 amino acids. CDR1 SQVTM and CDR2 ANQGSEA come from the germline V gene. V lost 0 bases, J lost 9 bases, and 11 bases lay in between. The CDR3 nucleotides read TGCAGCGTTGAAGAGGGGGGCAGGCAAAAACTGTTTTTT. Translated, it gives CSVEEGGRQKLFF.